Shown below are 21 T cell receptor beta chains from a single sample sequenced in a study of blood T cells in healthy people across ages. Through a sample-barcoded 5' primer and a J-beta primer mix, a second PCR was run for roughly 7 to 11 cycles. TCRdb called the 5' RACE reads again in MiXCR, with one record for every CDR3 protein. The repertoire holds roughly 640,000 distinct CDR3 sequences, with 25% to 35% as singletons. Sequencing input: blood. These TCRs come from a woman older than 75 in good health.

This clonotype was detected a few times. The chain links TRBV19 to TRBJ1-4; D might be TRBD1 (5 bases). V dropped 5 bases and J dropped 4 bases, with 14 bases sitting between them. Germline CDR1 is LNHDA and CDR2 is SQIVND (reference sequence). The CDR3 has 15 amino acids. CDR3 loop: CASSSSGRHNEKLFF. CDR3 coding DNA: TGTGCCAGTAGTTCCTCGGGACGTCATAATGAAAAACTGTTTTTT.

Note on this clonotype: This clone may be a read error of a much larger clone one base away. The chain is built from TRBV20-1 and TRBJ2-2; 14 nucleotides match TRBD2. This CDR3 spans 15 amino acids. Looked up from germline, CDR1 is DFQATT and CDR2 is SNEGSKA (reference sequence). In DNA form, the CDR3 reads TGCGGTGCTCTCCGACTAGCGGGGGGGGTCGGGGAGCTGTTTTTT. As protein: CGALRLAGGVGELFF.

Points on this clonotype: One base away lies a much larger clone, so this may be a sequencing read error. The genes are TRBV6-2 or TRBV6-3 and TRBJ2-1; 9 bases match TRBD2. V lost 5 bases, J lost 2 bases, and 4 bases stayed unmatched. The length of the CDR3 is 15 residues. The V gene's germline CDR1 is MNHEY and CDR2 SVGEGT. This CDR3 reads CASSHSGSPYNEQFF. CDR3 in DNA: TGTGCCAGCAGTCATAGCGGGAGCCCCTACAATGAGCAGTTCTTC.

Comment on this clonotype: A much larger clone sits a single nucleotide away, making a read error possible. The chain is built from TRBV5-5 and TRBJ1-2, with D hard to call. Germline V gene data show CDR1 as SGHKS and CDR2 as YYEKEE (reference sequence). The CDR3 length is 15 residues. The CDR3 is CVSSSTTAGTHGYTF. CDR3 nucleotides: TGTGTCAGCAGCTCGACGACTGCAGGTACCCATGGCTACACCTTC.

As to this clonotype: A single base separates this from a much larger clone, so it may be a read error. CDR3 amino acids: CASSQVTGGTSYEQYF. The CDR3 region has the DNA TGTGCCAGCAGCCAAGTGACCGGGGGGACGAGCTACGAGCAGTACTTC. This chain links TRBV4-2 with TRBJ2-7, with TRBD2 identical over 7 bases. Per the germline V gene, CDR1 is LGHNA and CDR2 is YNFKEQ. This CDR3 is 16 amino acids long. J lost 3 bases, V lost 1 base, and 9 bases had no gene match.

This clonotype was detected ten times or more. The chain joins TRBV20-1 to TRBJ2-3, with 14 bases that match TRBD2. In germline, CDR1 is DFQATT, CDR2 SNEGSKA (reference sequence). V was clipped by 6 bases and J by 11 bases; unmatched bases: 10. CDR3 length: 14 amino acids. Here the CDR3 DNA reads TGCAGTGCCCGGGCGACTAGCGGGGGGGCGGTGCAGTATTTT. It specifies CSARATSGGAVQYF.

The J gene is TRBJ2-7, the V gene TRBV12-3 or TRBV12-4; tentatively, D is TRBD1 (6 bases). This CDR3 has 14 amino acids. V lost 5 bases and J lost 7, with 18 bases in between. The CDR3 is CASSRLRTVNEQYF. The CDR3 DNA reads TGTGCCAGCAGTAGGCTGAGGACAGTCAATGAGCAGTACTTC.

There are many counts of this clonotype. The chain uses TRBV7-3 and TRBJ2-1; 10 nucleotides line up with TRBD2. The CDR3 contains 16 residues. J was trimmed by 2 bases and V by 2 bases; bases with no gene match: 3. CDR1 SGHTA and CDR2 FQGTGA come from the germline V gene. As DNA, the CDR3 is TGTGCCAGCAGCTTACAAGCGGGGGGGCCCTACAATGAGCAGTTCTTC. Its translation: CASSLQAGGPYNEQFF.

This clonotype was counted only a few times. At one end the junction does not follow the germline gene, possibly because of a read error. Written as DNA, the CDR3 is TGTGCCAGCAGCTTTTCATCCTCGCGTGCAACTAATGAAAAACGGTTTTTT. This sequence encodes CASSFSSSRATNEKRFF. The chain employs TRBV7-2 and TRBJ1-4; unclear D gene. This CDR3 comprises 17 residues. Germline V CDR1 and CDR2: SGHTA, FQGNSA.

The chain uses TRBV18 and TRBJ1-5; D may be TRBD1 (5 bases). Trimming stripped 2 bases from V and 5 bases from J, with 10 bases between. CDR3 size: 14 residues. The germline gives CDR1 KGHSH, CDR2 LQKENI. CDR3 region: CASSPGETDQPQHF. For the CDR3, the DNA is TGTGCCAGCTCACCAGGGGAGACAGATCAGCCCCAGCATTTT.

In this sample, this clonotype turned up a few times. The chain links TRBV30 to TRBJ2-1; D is possibly TRBD1 or TRBD2 (6 bases each). This CDR3 has 14 residues. CDR1 is GTSNPN and CDR2 is SVGIG in the germline V gene (reference sequence). Trimming stripped 3 bases from V and 9 bases from J, with 18 bases between. The CDR3 nucleotides read TGTGCCTGGAGCGGGGGCCTGCTTCAGGGTGAGCAGTTCTTC. It codes for CAWSGGLLQGEQFF. The full variable domain, in which reference TRBV30 and TRBJ2-1 provide the parts outside the CDR3, is SQTIHQWPATLVQPVGSPLSLECTVEGTSNPNLYWYRQAAGRGLQLLFYSVGIGQISSEVPQNLSASRPQDRQFILSSKKLLLSDSGFYLCAWSGGLLQGEQFFGPGTRLTVL.

This clonotype was counted a few times. J is TRBJ1-1 and V is TRBV6-2 or TRBV6-3; D might be TRBD1 (5 bases). Germline V gene data show CDR1 as MNHEY and CDR2 as SVGEGT. This CDR3 is built from 14 residues. Trimming removed 0 bases from V and 1 base from J, with 6 bases in between. As DNA, the CDR3 is TGTGCCAGCAGTTACTCGAGGGGGAACACTGAAGCTTTCTTT. This gives the protein CASSYSRGNTEAFF.

This clonotype was found many times. The DNA of the CDR3 is TGTGCCAGCAGTTTAGACCAGGGGACTAGTTTCGCGACCCAGTACTTC. The encoded protein is CASSLDQGTSFATQYF. The chain combines TRBV12-3 or TRBV12-4 with TRBJ2-5; 8 bases are a match to TRBD2. Unmatched junction bases numbered 11, after V lost 1 base and J lost 7 bases. This CDR3 is 16 amino acids long.

The V gene is TRBV7-7, the J gene TRBJ2-2, with unresolved D. CDR1 and CDR2 from the germline V gene are SSHAT and FNYEAQ (reference sequence). V was shortened by 6 bases and J by 3 bases, with 11 bases between the two germline ends. The CDR3 is 14 residues long. CDR3 sequence reads: CASRSGAYTGELFF. The CDR3 bases are TGTGCCAGCAGGAGTGGCGCCTACACCGGGGAGCTGTTTTTT.

The chain is built from TRBV28 and TRBJ1-4; 8 bases are shared with TRBD1. This CDR3 comprises 15 residues. Germline V gene data show CDR1 as MDHEN and CDR2 as SYDVKM. V lost 5 bases, J lost 5 bases, and 7 bases stayed unmatched. For the CDR3, the DNA is TGTGCCAGCAGTACCCAGACAGGGGCCAATGAAAAACTGTTTTTT. Its translation: CASSTQTGANEKLFF.

This chain joins TRBV6-2 or TRBV6-3 and TRBJ1-1; no clear D gene. CDR1 and CDR2 from the germline V gene are MNHEY and SVGEGT. The CDR3 extends over 12 amino acids. Trimming stripped 6 bases from V and 4 bases from J, with 9 bases between. The CDR3 loop is CASSDPPTEAFF. The CDR3 DNA sequence: TGTGCCAGCAGCGACCCCCCCACTGAAGCTTTCTTT.

J is TRBJ1-2 and V is TRBV30, with D possibly TRBD1 on 5 matching bases. The CDR3 has 15 amino acids. Looked up from germline, CDR1 is GTSNPN and CDR2 is SVGIG (reference sequence). V was pared by 0 bases and J by 8 bases, with 19 bases between. CDR3 protein: CAWSVRTTGSGGYTF. CDR3 DNA sequence: TGTGCCTGGAGTGTCCGTACCACAGGATCGGGGGGCTACACCTTC. Full variable domain (outside the CDR3, taken from reference TRBV30 and TRBJ1-2): SQTIHQWPATLVQPVGSPLSLECTVEGTSNPNLYWYRQAAGRGLQLLFYSVGIGQISSEVPQNLSASRPQDRQFILSSKKLLLSDSGFYLCAWSVRTTGSGGYTFGSGTRLTVV.

The genes are TRBV19 and TRBJ2-7, with 7 bases that match TRBD2. The tail of the sequence fits TRBJ2-5 better, so the J call may be wrong. The germline V gene encodes CDR1 LNHDA and CDR2 SQIVND (reference sequence). The CDR3 spans 14 residues. The CDR3 spells CASRSSGTGETQYF. CDR3 DNA sequence: TGTGCCAGTAGATCGAGCGGGACGGGAGAGACCCAGTACTTC.

This clonotype was detected many times. The gene calls are TRBV7-9 and TRBJ1-2, with D hard to call. The germline V gene encodes CDR1 SEHNR and CDR2 FQNEAQ (reference sequence). This CDR3 comprises 14 residues. The V gene lost 5 bases and the J gene lost 1 base, with 11 bases spanning the gap. CDR3 region: CASSPASFNYGYTF. The CDR3 DNA sequence: TGTGCCAGCAGCCCAGCTAGTTTTAACTATGGCTACACCTTC.

This clonotype was seen more than once but under ten times. The chain joins TRBV6-1 to TRBJ1-2; TRBD1 is a possible D gene (6 bases). V lost 5 bases to trimming and J lost 6 bases, with 22 bases between them. There are 16 residues in the CDR3. Germline-derived CDR1 and CDR2 are MNHNS and SASEGT. CDR3 DNA: TGTGCCAGCAGTAGAAGCGACAGGCCCGTTGGACATGGCTACACCTTC. Its protein product is CASSRSDRPVGHGYTF.

This clonotype was observed at least ten times. This sequence joins TRBV20-1 and TRBJ1-1; 7 nucleotides align to TRBD1. The CDR3 length is 14 residues. V was clipped by 7 bases and J by 0 bases; unmatched bases: 8. Germline CDR1 reads DFQATT; CDR2 reads SNEGSKA (reference sequence). The CDR3 DNA reads TGCAGTGTTCCAACGGACAGGCTGAACACTGAAGCTTTCTTT. Amino acids: CSVPTDRLNTEAFF.